The rows below give T cell receptor beta chains drawn from one sample of a study of tumor and adjacent non-tumor tissue in lung cancer. TCRdb reprocessed the multiplex PCR reads via MiXCR and lists one record per CDR3 protein. The sample yields 69,000 or so distinct CDR3 sequences, around 78% seen once. The sample taken for sequencing was lung tumor tissue. The origin of the receptors is a man aged 55 to 69 with non-small cell lung cancer. Each CDR3 is given with its conserved first and last residue. A D gene is named only where the DNA matches it firmly. Size values are once, few and many counts, or a class for expanded clones, and some rows have none.

J: TRBJ2-7; D: TRBD1; V: TRBV29-1; size: .; DNA: TGCATCGCAACAGGGGCTAACTTCTACGAGCAGTACTTC; CDR3: CIATGANFYEQYF
J: TRBJ1-1; D: .; V: TRBV6-6; size: .; DNA: TGTACCAGCAGTTACTCGAGTCTCAATGAAGCTTTCTTT; CDR3: CTSSYSSLNEAFF
J: TRBJ2-3; D: .; V: TRBV18; size: .; DNA: TGTGCCAGCTCACCACTGGACAGCGATACGCAGTATTTT; CDR3: CASSPLDSDTQYF
J: TRBJ2-1; D: .; V: TRBV20-1; size: .; DNA: TGCAGTGATACCAAACCCGGGGCTTTTGGGATACTCAATGAGCAGTTATTC; CDR3: CSDTKPGAFGILNEQLF
J: TRBJ2-2; D: .; V: TRBV29-1; size: .; DNA: TGCAGCGGAAGATTAAGTGGCGGGGAGCAGTTTTTT; CDR3: CSGRLSGGEQFF
J: TRBJ2-2; D: .; V: TRBV29-1; size: .; DNA: TGCAGTGTTGAGAAGTGGGAGAACACCGGGGAGCTGTTTTTT; CDR3: CSVEKWENTGELFF
J: TRBJ2-1; D: .; V: TRBV20-1; size: .; DNA: TGCAGTGTTATCCATGAGAATGAGCAGTTCTTC; CDR3: CSVIHENEQFF
J: TRBJ1-4; D: .; V: TRBV20-1; size: .; DNA: TGCATTGCTAGACAAGAAGGAGAAAAACCGTTTTTT; CDR3: CIARQEGEKPFF
J: TRBJ1-1; D: .; V: TRBV6-4; size: many; DNA: TGTGCCAGCAAAAACGAGGACAGCATGAACACTGAAGCTTTCTTT; CDR3: CASKNEDSMNTEAFF
J: TRBJ1-3; D: TRBD1; V: TRBV10-2; size: .; DNA: TGCGCCAACGGGGACAGGCACCCGCGAGGAATCACCATATATTTT; CDR3: CANGDRHPRGITIYF
J: TRBJ1-5; D: .; V: TRBV6-5; size: .; DNA: TGTGCCAGCACCTCCACGCAGGGCGGAAATCGGCCCCAGCATTTT; CDR3: CASTSTQGGNRPQHF
J: TRBJ2-2; D: TRBD2; V: TRBV20-1; size: few; DNA: TGCAATGCTACTTTGGCGGGAGGGCCGGAGGCCGGGGAGCTGTTTTTT; CDR3: CNATLAGGPEAGELFF
J: TRBJ2-2; D: .; V: TRBV11-2; size: many; DNA: TGTGCCAGCAGCTTCCGGGACCACCGAACCGGGGAGCTGTTTTTT; CDR3: CASSFRDHRTGELFF
J: TRBJ2-1; D: .; V: TRBV11-3; size: .; DNA: TGTGCCAGCAGCTCAGCTAGGAGCCACAATGAGCAGTTCTTC; CDR3: CASSSARSHNEQFF
J: TRBJ2-1; D: .; V: TRBV6-1; size: .; DNA: TGTGCCAGCACCCCAGACCCTGGGGCAGGGGTTGGTGAGCAGTTCTTC; CDR3: CASTPDPGAGVGEQFF
J: TRBJ2-7; D: TRBD1; V: TRBV11-1; size: .; DNA: TGTGCCAGCAACCTACAGGGGGCGGACGAGCAGTACTTC; CDR3: CASNLQGADEQYF
J: TRBJ2-5; D: TRBD2; V: TRBV11-2; size: many; DNA: TGTGCCAGCAGCCTTGGGACTAGCGGGGGGCAAGAGACCCAGTACTTC; CDR3: CASSLGTSGGQETQYF
J: TRBJ2-7; D: .; V: TRBV20-1; size: .; DNA: TGCAGTGCTAGAGCTTGGGGGGCGGACGGCTACGAGCAGTACTTC; CDR3: CSARAWGADGYEQYF
J: TRBJ2-7; D: .; V: TRBV20-1; size: .; DNA: TGTAGTGCTACCTCGCTCTGGGACATGGGTTGGGACGAGCAGAACTTC; CDR3: CSATSLWDMGWDEQNF
J: TRBJ2-1; D: TRBD2; V: TRBV29-1; size: .; DNA: TGCAGCGTCGAGTCCATTCTAGCGGGCGAATACTATGAGCAGTTCTTC; CDR3: CSVESILAGEYYEQFF
J: TRBJ2-6; D: .; V: TRBV6-2/TRBV6-3; size: many; DNA: TGTGCCAGCAGTTACCTGACAGGACCCAGCTCTGGGGCCAACGTCCTGACTTTC; CDR3: CASSYLTGPSSGANVLTF
J: TRBJ2-3; D: .; V: TRBV5-1; size: .; DNA: TGCGCCAGCAGCCCTTTAGGGGCGAACGGGGATACGCAGTATTTT; CDR3: CASSPLGANGDTQYF
J: TRBJ1-1; D: TRBD1; V: TRBV5-6; size: .; DNA: TGTGCAAGGAGCTTGGCGCGAGACAGGGACCCCCTCCGAATCTTT; CDR3: CARSLARDRDPLRIF
J: TRBJ2-7; D: .; V: TRBV7-9; size: .; DNA: TGTGCCAGCAGCCCCGGGACCGACTCCTACGAGCAGTACTTC; CDR3: CASSPGTDSYEQYF
J: TRBJ2-7; D: .; V: TRBV20-1; size: .; DNA: TGCAGTGATACTATGGGGGCGTACTACGAGCAGTACTTC; CDR3: CSDTMGAYYEQYF
J: TRBJ2-5; D: TRBD2; V: TRBV28; size: .; DNA: TGTGCCAACAGCCCTCTTCCGGGACTAGCGGGAAAAGAGACCCAGTACTTC; CDR3: CANSPLPGLAGKETQYF
J: TRBJ1-5; D: .; V: TRBV6-2/TRBV6-3; size: .; DNA: TGTGCCACCAGTTACCCTTCAATGAATTCGCATTTT; CDR3: CATSYPSMNSHF
J: TRBJ2-2; D: .; V: TRBV5-1; size: few; DNA: TGCGCCAGCAGCTTGGGTAGCGCCGGGGAGCTGTTTTTT; CDR3: CASSLGSAGELFF
J: TRBJ2-5; D: TRBD2; V: TRBV29-1; size: .; DNA: TGCAGGGCCCCGGAAGGGCGGGAGACACAGTACTTC; CDR3: CRAPEGRETQYF
J: TRBJ2-7; D: .; V: TRBV28; size: few; DNA: TGTGCCAGCAGTTTGTACGGGACTTCCTACGAGCAGTACTTC; CDR3: CASSLYGTSYEQYF
J: TRBJ2-5; D: .; V: TRBV20-1; size: .; DNA: TGCAGTGCTAGGACCAGGACATGGGTTTTTGGGACCCAGTACTTC; CDR3: CSARTRTWVFGTQYF
J: TRBJ2-3; D: TRBD1; V: TRBV11-1; size: .; DNA: TGTGCCAACAGCCAGGACAGGGAGCGTTCCGGAGATACGCAGTATTTT; CDR3: CANSQDRERSGDTQYF
J: TRBJ2-7; D: .; V: TRBV19; size: .; DNA: TGTGCCAGTAGTATGCCGGGGCGCTCCTACGAGCAGTACTTC; CDR3: CASSMPGRSYEQYF
J: TRBJ2-3; D: TRBD1; V: TRBV29-1; size: .; DNA: TGCAGCGTTGCTGACAGGGACACATATACGCATTATTTT; CDR3: CSVADRDTYTHYF
J: TRBJ2-5; D: .; V: TRBV29-1; size: .; DNA: TGCAGGGGTCAAAGCCAAGAGACCCGGTACTTC; CDR3: CRGQSQETRYF
J: TRBJ2-7; D: .; V: TRBV5-1; size: few; DNA: TGCGCCAGCAGCCCACCGGACGTAGCCTACGAGCAGTACTTC; CDR3: CASSPPDVAYEQYF
J: TRBJ2-2; D: TRBD1; V: TRBV5-6; size: .; DNA: TGTGCCAGAAGCTCCCTGGACAGGGACACAGGGGAGCTGTTTTTT; CDR3: CARSSLDRDTGELFF
J: TRBJ2-2; D: TRBD1; V: TRBV5-4; size: .; DNA: TGTGCCAGCAGCTCGGACAGGGAGCACGAAACCGGGGAGCTGTTTTTT; CDR3: CASSSDREHETGELFF
J: TRBJ1-4; D: .; V: TRBV5-1; size: .; DNA: TGCGCCAGCAGCGTACGGACAAGGAATGAAAAACTGTTTTTT; CDR3: CASSVRTRNEKLFF
J: TRBJ1-1; D: .; V: TRBV10-3; size: .; DNA: TGTGCCATCAACTCAGACCTGAACACCGAAGCTTTCTTT; CDR3: CAINSDLNTEAFF
J: TRBJ2-7; D: .; V: TRBV6-5; size: .; DNA: TGTGCCAGCAGACCCGGACTAACGGGAAACGGGCATTACTTC; CDR3: CASRPGLTGNGHYF
J: TRBJ2-7; D: .; V: TRBV11-1; size: few; DNA: TGTGCCAGCAGCTTAATGGAAGGGAATTACGAGCAATACTTC; CDR3: CASSLMEGNYEQYF
J: TRBJ2-1; D: TRBD2; V: TRBV20-1; size: .; DNA: TGCAGTGCCCCCTGGACTAGCGTAAATGAGCTGTTCTTC; CDR3: CSAPWTSVNELFF
J: TRBJ2-7; D: TRBD2; V: TRBV20-1; size: .; DNA: TGCAGTGGCCGACTAGCGGGGGGCACCGTGCAGTACTTC; CDR3: CSGRLAGGTVQYF
J: TRBJ2-3; D: .; V: TRBV7-8; size: many; DNA: TGTGCCAGCAGCTTGAGCGGAGGACTAGCAGGGGGAGATACGCAGTATTTT; CDR3: CASSLSGGLAGGDTQYF
J: TRBJ2-1; D: .; V: TRBV6-2/TRBV6-3; size: .; DNA: TGTGCCAGCAGTACACAGGGCTCCTACAATGAGGTGTTCTTC; CDR3: CASSTQGSYNEVFF
J: TRBJ1-2; D: .; V: TRBV2; size: .; DNA: TGTGCCATCAGTGTACAGGGTAATGACTACACCTTC; CDR3: CAISVQGNDYTF
J: TRBJ2-5; D: .; V: TRBV28; size: .; DNA: TGTGCCAGCAGTCACCCGGGACGGGCCCAAGAGACCCAGTACTTC; CDR3: CASSHPGRAQETQYF
J: TRBJ2-7; D: .; V: TRBV6-2/TRBV6-3; size: .; DNA: TGTGCCAGCAGTTTGCTAACGCTCAACTCCTACGAACAGTACTTC; CDR3: CASSLLTLNSYEQYF
J: TRBJ2-2; D: TRBD1; V: TRBV6-6; size: .; DNA: TGTGCCAGCAGTGGTTCTAGCAGGAACACAGGGGGGCTGTTTTTT; CDR3: CASSGSSRNTGGLFF
J: TRBJ1-1; D: .; V: TRBV29-1; size: once; DNA: TGCAGTGTTGAAGCAGGGAACGCTGAAGCTTTCTTT; CDR3: CSVEAGNAEAFF
J: TRBJ1-4; D: TRBD1; V: TRBV12-3/TRBV12-4; size: .; DNA: TGCGTCAGCCATCCCGGGACAGGACCTACAACTAATGAAAAACTGTTTTTT; CDR3: CVSHPGTGPTTNEKLFF
J: TRBJ1-1; D: .; V: TRBV6-1; size: .; DNA: TGTGGCAGCAGTGACCCACAAGGCATTGAAGCTTTCTTT; CDR3: CGSSDPQGIEAFF
J: TRBJ2-5; D: .; V: TRBV6-2/TRBV6-3; size: few; DNA: TGTGCCAGAGGCCCTACTAGTGGTGAGACCCAGTACTTC; CDR3: CARGPTSGETQYF
J: TRBJ2-1; D: .; V: TRBV20-1; size: .; DNA: TGCAGTGTTAGAGATCGGGCGGGACTGGCCGCCAATGAGCAGTTCTTC; CDR3: CSVRDRAGLAANEQFF